The 5 T cell receptor beta chains in this list originate from one sample, sequenced in a study of T cells in Graves' hyperthyroidism and ophthalmopathy. From RNA transcripts, TCR beta CDR3 regions were amplified. TCR CDR3 underwent first-round RT-PCR with the HTBI primer set. MiXCR, applied by TCRdb to the multiplex PCR reads, yields one record per CDR3 protein. This table holds about 640,000 distinct CDR3 sequences, less than 25% found once. Sequencing was carried out using blood. The origin of the receptors is a man aged 25 to 40 with Graves' ophthalmopathy.

This clonotype was observed once. The V and J genes are TRBV19 and TRBJ2-2; 11 positions match TRBD1. V lost 7 bases to trimming and J lost 6 bases; unmatched junction nucleotides: 7. The CDR3 runs 15 residues. Per germline, CDR1 LNHDA and CDR2 SQIVND (reference sequence). CDR3: CASNIRTGGSGELFF. The CDR3, as DNA: TGTGCCAGTAATATCCGGACAGGGGGCTCCGGGGAGCTGTTTTTT. The full variable domain, completed using reference TRBV19 and TRBJ2-2, is DGGITQSPKYLFRKEGQNVTLSCEQNLNHDAMYWYRQDPGQGLRLIYYSQIVNDFQKGDIAEGYSVSREKKESFPLTVTSAQKNPTAFYLCASNIRTGGSGELFFGEGSRLTVL.

The rearrangement uses TRBV7-3 and TRBJ2-4; 7 bases agree with TRBD1. The CDR3 is 13 residues long. V shed 4 bases and J 4 bases; nucleotides not matched to a gene: 1. In germline, CDR1 is SGHTA, CDR2 FQGTGA. The CDR3 coding sequence is TGTGCCAGCAGCTCGACAGGGAAAAACATTCAGTACTTC. This gives the protein CASSSTGKNIQYF.

CDR3 nucleotides: TGTGCCACCAGTGAAGGCGTTAGCACCGGGGAGCTGTTTTTT. Its translation: CATSEGVSTGELFF. The chain recombines TRBV24-1 with TRBJ2-2; D is uncertain. V lost 4 bases and J 4 bases, leaving 9 bases between the germline ends. Germline CDR1 and CDR2: KGHDR and SFDVKD. The CDR3 contains 14 residues.

The chain carries TRBV27 and TRBJ2-3, with TRBD2 matching over 7 bases. Unmatched junction bases numbered 9, after V lost 4 bases and J lost 2 bases. The CDR3 has 16 amino acids. In germline, CDR1 is MNHEY, CDR2 SMNVEV (reference sequence). The CDR3 loop is CASSSLDGGYTDTQYF. The CDR3 DNA reads TGTGCCAGCAGTTCCCTGGACGGGGGGTACACAGATACGCAGTATTTT.

This clonotype appeared a few times. V is TRBV11-2 and J is TRBJ1-3; D is unclear. The V gene's germline CDR1 is SGHAT and CDR2 FQNNGV. CDR3 length: 13 residues. The V and J ends lost 1 base and 7 bases respectively, with 8 bases between them. The CDR3 bases are TGTGCCAGCAGCTTAGGGCAGGTGAACACCATATATTTT. Translating it yields CASSLGQVNTIYF.